This T cell receptor (beta chain) appears in the sequencing data of a study of cytomegalovirus exposure and HLA in healthy donors. Regarding the study as a whole: Prior analysis indicated that the majority of TCR beta V segments exhibited productivity approximately 90% or approximately 30% of the time. The authors later linked a missense DCLRE1C variant to TCR beta V- and J-gene trimming.

The primer mix had 60 Vbeta and 13 Jbeta primers. Using immunoSEQ multiplex PCR, the repertoire was profiled, and TCRdb retains in-frame clones only, with some absent. The repertoire holds around 120,000 clones, approximately 15% seen once, with 1.9% in the top ten. This CDR3 is built from 18 residues. Trimming cost V 1 base and J 4 bases; bases outside gene matches: 11. Looked up from germline, CDR1 is LGHNA and CDR2 is YSLEER. This clone was detected a few times. Its target is unknown. The origin of this receptor is a woman younger than 35 in good health and CMV-seronegative. This sequence joins TRBV4-3 and TRBJ2-1, with 9 bases that match TRBD2. What was sequenced was PBMCs. This CDR3 is CASSQGDRKRGVYNEQFF. DNA of the CDR3: TGCGCCAGCAGCCAAGGGGATAGGAAGCGGGGGGTATACAATGAGCAGTTCTTC.